A single sample gave rise to the 21 T cell receptor beta chains below, sequenced in a study of B cell selection in AIRE deficiency. CD4+CD127+ cells were sorted as the conventional CD4 T cells. The method was immunoSEQ multiplex PCR; TCRdb's version includes in-frame clones alone and lacks a portion of them. The sample consists of some 23,000 clones, 95% to 98% of them appearing once. What was sequenced was conventional CD4+ T cells sorted from PBMCs. Source of these receptors: a human donor with AIRE deficiency.

The genes are TRBV7-3 and TRBJ2-7; D not resolved. The CDR3 spans 13 residues. The germline V gene has CDR1 SGHTA and CDR2 FQGTGA. The germline V and J ends were trimmed by 0 bases and 6 bases, with 9 bases remaining between them. CDR3 protein: CASSLTGIAEQYF. The CDR3 region has the DNA TGTGCCAGCAGCTTAACGGGAATAGCCGAGCAGTACTTC. The variable domain in full, with the rest retrieved from reference TRBV7-3 and TRBJ2-7, is GAGVSQTPSNKVTEKGKYVELRCDPISGHTALYWYRQSLGQGPEFLIYFQGTGAADDSGLPNDRFFAVRPEGSVSTLKIQRTERGDSAVYLCASSLTGIAEQYFGPGTRLTVT.

Regarding this clone: Its ends do not fully match the called genes, so a read error is possible. The genes are TRBV7-8 and TRBJ2-3; 9 nucleotides agree with TRBD2. This CDR3 comprises 15 residues. Looked up from germline, CDR1 is SGHVS and CDR2 is FQNEAQ. The CDR3 reads CASSLAGLRTDTQYF. The CDR3 DNA follows: TGTGCCAGCAGCCTAGCGGGACTGCGCACAGATACGCAGTATTTT.

The chain is built from TRBV7-2 and TRBJ2-7; the D call may be TRBD1 or TRBD2 (5 bases each). Germline V gives CDR1 SGHTA, CDR2 FQGNSA. Trimming took off 5 bases at V and 1 base at J, with 15 bases between the two ends. The CDR3 consists of 15 residues. CDR3: CASSLEGRTSYEQYF. CDR3 nucleotides: TGTGCCAGCAGCCTCGAGGGACGGACGTCCTACGAGCAGTACTTC.

This chain uses TRBV15 with TRBJ2-2; 8 bases map to TRBD2. The ends lost 5 bases at V and 2 bases at J; junction bases unmatched: 10. The CDR3 runs 17 residues. Looked up from germline, CDR1 is LNHNV and CDR2 is YYDKDF (reference sequence). This CDR3 reads CATSGPLAGPNTGELFF. In DNA, the CDR3 is TGTGCCACCAGCGGACCTCTAGCGGGCCCAAACACCGGGGAGCTGTTTTTT. The complete variable domain, with remaining parts taken from reference TRBV15 and TRBJ2-2, reads DAMVIQNPRYQVTQFGKPVTLSCSQTLNHNVMYWYQQKSSQAPKLLFHYYDKDFNNEADTPDNFQSRRPNTSFCFLDIRSPGLGDTAMYLCATSGPLAGPNTGELFFGEGSRLTVL.

The J gene is TRBJ2-3, the V gene TRBV6-5, with 10 bases lining up with TRBD2. J lost 6 bases, V lost 7 bases, and 4 bases had no gene match. The CDR3 totals 13 residues. From germline, CDR1 is MNHEY and CDR2 SVGAGI. The chain's CDR3 is CASMSSGRDTQYF. The CDR3 bases are TGTGCCAGCATGAGTAGCGGGAGGGATACGCAGTATTTT.

This clone is a singleton in its sample. The genes are TRBV6-5 and TRBJ2-7, with a possible D match to TRBD1 (5 bases). CDR1 is MNHEY and CDR2 is SVGAGI in the germline V gene. This CDR3 spans 14 amino acids. The V gene lost 5 bases and the J gene lost 4 bases, with 15 bases spanning the gap. In DNA form, the CDR3 reads TGTGCCAGCAGTGTTCAGGGAATAACGTACGAGCAGTACTTC. The encoded protein is CASSVQGITYEQYF.

The V gene is TRBV7-2, the J gene TRBJ1-2; D uncertain. V was shortened by 5 bases and J by 2 bases, with 15 bases between the two germline ends. Germline CDR1 reads SGHTA; CDR2 reads FQGNSA. CDR3 length: 15 amino acids. CDR3 sequence: CASSPQGGLNYGYTF. The CDR3 DNA follows: TGTGCCAGCAGCCCTCAAGGAGGGTTAAACTATGGCTACACCTTC.

This rearrangement joins TRBV5-1 to TRBJ1-4; no firm D call. Trimming removed 1 base from V and 0 bases from J, with 7 bases in between. Germline assignment: CDR1 SGHRS and CDR2 YFSETQ. The CDR3 spans 15 residues. CDR3 residues: CASSLYGATNEKLFF. DNA of the CDR3: TGCGCCAGCAGCTTGTATGGGGCAACTAATGAAAAACTGTTTTTT. The whole variable domain, filled in from reference TRBV5-1 and TRBJ1-4, reads KAGVTQTPRYLIKTRGQQVTLSCSPISGHRSVSWYQQTPGQGLQFLFEYFSETQRNKGNFPGRFSGRQFSNSRSEMNVSTLELGDSALYLCASSLYGATNEKLFFGSGTQLSVL.

The J gene is TRBJ2-1, the V gene TRBV4-2; TRBD1 matches at 11 bases. Germline CDR1 is LGHNA and CDR2 is YNFKEQ. Trimming at V came to 0 bases and at J to 6 bases, leaving 7 bases not matched to a gene. The CDR3 has 17 amino acids. The CDR3 here is CASSQDRTGGTFNEQFF. In DNA, the CDR3 is TGTGCCAGCAGCCAAGATCGGACAGGGGGCACTTTCAATGAGCAGTTCTTC.

This chain connects TRBV6-5 to TRBJ1-1; 7 bases fit TRBD1. V lost 0 bases to trimming and J lost 4 bases; unmatched junction nucleotides: 8. This CDR3 region has 16 residues. The V gene's germline CDR1 is MNHEY and CDR2 SVGAGI. In DNA, the CDR3 is TGTGCCAGCAGTTACTCGTTAGGGGGCGCGGGCACTGAAGCTTTCTTT. This sequence encodes CASSYSLGGAGTEAFF.

The rearrangement links TRBV11-3 to TRBJ1-5, with 7 bases that match TRBD1. This CDR3 contains 13 residues. Germline CDR1 SGHNT, CDR2 YENEEA. The V gene end was trimmed by 4 bases and the J gene end by 7 bases; junction bases not matched to a gene: 4. The CDR3 bases are TGTGCCAGCAGCTCCTACAGGGGCCAGCCCCAGCATTTT. It is translated as CASSSYRGQPQHF.

The rearrangement joins TRBV7-2 to TRBJ2-3; 7 bases line up with TRBD2. The V gene end was trimmed by 4 bases and the J gene end by 3 bases; junction bases not matched to a gene: 10. CDR3 length equals 16 residues. Germline loops: CDR1 SGHTA, CDR2 FQGNSA. CDR3 residues: CASSYGGRSGTDTQYF. CDR3 in DNA: TGTGCCAGCAGCTACGGGGGGAGATCCGGGACAGATACGCAGTATTTT.

The rearrangement joins TRBV6-5 to TRBJ2-1, with 11 bases identical to TRBD2. The CDR3 contains 15 residues. Germline CDR1 is MNHEY and CDR2 is SVGAGI. Trimming took 7 bases from V and 6 from J; bases not matched to a gene: 8. The CDR3 DNA sequence: TGTGCCAGCAACCAACTAGCGGGAGTAGGCAATGAGCAGTTCTTC. It is translated as CASNQLAGVGNEQFF.

The rearrangement uses TRBV9 and TRBJ2-2; D remains ambiguous. CDR1 and CDR2 (germline): SGDLS, YYNGEE. The CDR3 covers 16 residues. The ends were cut back, 0 bases at V and 5 bases at J, with 14 bases in the middle. CDR3 bases: TGTGCCAGCAGCGTAGGGTCCCAAACTCGAACCGGGGAGCTGTTTTTT. Translating it yields CASSVGSQTRTGELFF.

The J gene is TRBJ2-1, the V gene TRBV5-1; 12 bases line up with TRBD2. V lost 4 bases to trimming and J lost 9 bases; unmatched junction nucleotides: 17. This CDR3 is built from 18 residues. Germline lookup yields CDR1 SGHRS and CDR2 YFSETQ. The CDR3 reads CASSVRALTSGRSSEQFF. In nucleotides, the CDR3 is TGCGCCAGCAGCGTTCGTGCGCTAACTAGCGGGAGGTCTAGTGAGCAGTTCTTC.

The CDR3 loop reads CASSSFDGYTF. The CDR3 bases are TGTGCCAGCAGTTCCTTCGATGGCTACACCTTC. The chain couples TRBV28 to TRBJ1-2, with D uncertain. Trimming removed 4 bases at V and 6 bases at J, with 6 bases between. The germline V gene encodes CDR1 MDHEN and CDR2 SYDVKM. The CDR3 is 11 amino acids.

This chain joins TRBV29-1 and TRBJ1-5, with D unresolved. Trimming removed 4 bases from V and 0 bases from J, with 10 bases in between. The CDR3 totals 14 residues. The germline V gene has CDR1 SQVTM and CDR2 ANQGSEA. The CDR3 DNA sequence: TGCAGCGTTGCTACGGGATATAGCAATCAGCCCCAGCATTTT. It is translated as CSVATGYSNQPQHF.

The chain joins TRBV6-1 to TRBJ2-1; no reliable D call. The germline V gene encodes CDR1 MNHNS and CDR2 SASEGT. V was trimmed by 0 bases and J by 8 bases, leaving 11 bases between them. CDR3 size: 14 residues. The CDR3 here is CASSEATRSYEQFF. The CDR3 DNA sequence: TGTGCCAGCAGTGAAGCTACTCGTAGCTATGAGCAGTTCTTC.

This sequence joins TRBV19 and TRBJ1-2, with D tentatively TRBD1 (6 bases). Trimming removed 5 bases from V and 8 bases from J, with 15 bases in between. This CDR3 contains 13 residues. Germline V CDR1 and CDR2: LNHDA, SQIVND (reference sequence). As DNA, the CDR3 is TGTGCCAGTAGTGAACAGGGAACTCGGGGCTACACCTTC. Translating it yields CASSEQGTRGYTF.

The chain couples TRBV5-1 to TRBJ2-5; no reliable D call. Germline lookup yields CDR1 SGHRS and CDR2 YFSETQ. V shed 0 bases and J shed 2 bases, with 5 bases lying between them. This CDR3 region has 13 residues. The DNA for the CDR3 is TGCGCCAGCAGCTTGGGACCGCAAGAGACCCAGTACTTC. Its translation is CASSLGPQETQYF.

CDR3 sequence: CASSHRGRLRSTDTQYF. The CDR3 DNA reads TGCGCCAGCAGCCATCGAGGACGGTTAAGGAGCACAGATACGCAGTATTTT. The chain uses TRBV4-3 and TRBJ2-3; D is uncertain. Germline loops: CDR1 LGHNA, CDR2 YSLEER. V was cut by 3 bases and J by 0 bases, with 16 bases left in between. The CDR3 sequence is 17 residues long.